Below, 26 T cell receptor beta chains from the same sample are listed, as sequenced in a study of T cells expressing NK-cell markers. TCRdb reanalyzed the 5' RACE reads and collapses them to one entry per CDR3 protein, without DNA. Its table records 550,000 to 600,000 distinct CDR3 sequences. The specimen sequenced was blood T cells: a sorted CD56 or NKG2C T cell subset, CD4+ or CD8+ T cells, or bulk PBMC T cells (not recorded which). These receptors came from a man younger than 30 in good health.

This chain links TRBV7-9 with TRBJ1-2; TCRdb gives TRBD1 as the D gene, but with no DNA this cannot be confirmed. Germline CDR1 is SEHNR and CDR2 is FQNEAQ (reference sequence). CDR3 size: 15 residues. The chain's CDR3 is CASSPTGPGDYGYTF. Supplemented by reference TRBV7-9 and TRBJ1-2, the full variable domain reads DTGVSQNPRHKITKRGQNVTFRCDPISEHNRLYWYRQTLGQGPEFLTYFQNEAQLEKSRLLSDRFSAERPKGSFSTLEIQRTEQGDSAMYLCASSPTGPGDYGYTFGSGTRLTVV.

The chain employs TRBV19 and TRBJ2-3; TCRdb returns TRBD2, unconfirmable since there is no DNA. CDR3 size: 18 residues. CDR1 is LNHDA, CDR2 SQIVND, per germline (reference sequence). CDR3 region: CASSPARRAGGSTDTQYF.

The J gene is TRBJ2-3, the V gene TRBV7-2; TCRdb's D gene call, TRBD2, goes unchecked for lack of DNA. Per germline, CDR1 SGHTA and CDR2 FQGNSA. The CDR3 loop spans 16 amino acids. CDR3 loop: CASSLASLAGGYTQYF. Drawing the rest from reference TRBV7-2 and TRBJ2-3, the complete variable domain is GAGVSQSPSNKVTEKGKDVELRCDPISGHTALYWYRQSLGQGLEFLIYFQGNSAPDKSGLPSDRFSAERTGGSVSTLTIQRTQQEDSAVYLCASSLASLAGGYTQYFGPGTRLTVL.

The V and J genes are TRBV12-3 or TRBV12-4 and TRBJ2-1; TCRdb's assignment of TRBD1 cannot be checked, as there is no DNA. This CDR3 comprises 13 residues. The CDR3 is CASRIGAGNEQFF.

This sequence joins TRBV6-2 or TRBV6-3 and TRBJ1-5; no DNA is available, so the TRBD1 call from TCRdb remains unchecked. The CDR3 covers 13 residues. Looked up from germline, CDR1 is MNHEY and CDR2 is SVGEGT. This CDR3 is CASRTDSNQPQHF.

The CDR3: CASSLRLAEYNEQFF. This chain uses TRBV5-6 with TRBJ2-1; the D gene TCRdb calls, TRBD2, cannot be checked with no DNA. This CDR3 contains 15 residues. Germline V gene sequence: CDR1 SGHDT, CDR2 YYEEEE. The full variable domain, in which reference TRBV5-6 and TRBJ2-1 provide the parts outside the CDR3, is DAGVTQSPTHLIKTRGQQVTLRCSPKSGHDTVSWYQQALGQGPQFIFQYYEEEERQRGNFPDRFSGHQFPNYSSELNVNALLLGDSALYLCASSLRLAEYNEQFFGPGTRLTVL.

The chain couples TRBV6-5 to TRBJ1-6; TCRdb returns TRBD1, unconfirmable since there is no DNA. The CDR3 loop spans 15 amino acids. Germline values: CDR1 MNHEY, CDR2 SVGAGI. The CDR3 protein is CASSYSNRGDSPLHF.

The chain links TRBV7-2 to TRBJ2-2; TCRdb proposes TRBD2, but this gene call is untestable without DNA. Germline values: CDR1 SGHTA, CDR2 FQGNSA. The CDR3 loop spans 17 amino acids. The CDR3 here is CASSLGAGLAWTGELFF.

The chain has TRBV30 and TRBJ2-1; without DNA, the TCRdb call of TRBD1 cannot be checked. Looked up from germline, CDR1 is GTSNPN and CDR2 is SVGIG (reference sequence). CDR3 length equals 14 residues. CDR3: CACITTGTGNEQFF.

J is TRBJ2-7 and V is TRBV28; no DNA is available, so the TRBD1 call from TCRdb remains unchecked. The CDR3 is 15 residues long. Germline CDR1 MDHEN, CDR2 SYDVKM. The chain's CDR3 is CASSPRGARANEQYF.

The CDR3 reads CASSQVMTGAQGDTQYF. The rearrangement uses TRBV4-1 and TRBJ2-3; lacking DNA, the TRBD1 call made by TCRdb goes unchecked. The CDR3 is made up of 17 amino acids. Per germline, CDR1 MGHRA and CDR2 YSYEKL.

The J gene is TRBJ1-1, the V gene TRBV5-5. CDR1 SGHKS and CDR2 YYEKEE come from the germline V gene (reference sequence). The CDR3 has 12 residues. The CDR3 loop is CASSFSLGITFF.

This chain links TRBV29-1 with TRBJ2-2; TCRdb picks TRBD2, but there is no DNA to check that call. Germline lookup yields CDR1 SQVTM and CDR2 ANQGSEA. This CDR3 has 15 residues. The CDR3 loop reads CSVRASGSYGGELFF.

CDR3 residues: CASSSISGSGNTIYF. This chain connects TRBV3-1 to TRBJ1-3; checking the TCRdb D call of TRBD1 is not possible without DNA. The germline gives CDR1 LGHDT, CDR2 YNNKEL (reference sequence). CDR3 length: 15 amino acids.

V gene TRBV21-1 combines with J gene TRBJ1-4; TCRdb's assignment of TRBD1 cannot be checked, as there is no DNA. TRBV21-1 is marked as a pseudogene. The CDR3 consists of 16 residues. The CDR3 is CASSALRTGGNEKLFF.

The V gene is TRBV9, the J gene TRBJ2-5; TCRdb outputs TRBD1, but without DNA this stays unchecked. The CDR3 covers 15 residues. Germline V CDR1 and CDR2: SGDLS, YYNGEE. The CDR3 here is CASSVGGGLRETQYF.

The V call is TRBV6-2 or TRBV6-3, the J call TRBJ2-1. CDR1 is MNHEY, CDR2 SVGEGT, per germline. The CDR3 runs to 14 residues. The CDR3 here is CASSEDGTYNEQFF.

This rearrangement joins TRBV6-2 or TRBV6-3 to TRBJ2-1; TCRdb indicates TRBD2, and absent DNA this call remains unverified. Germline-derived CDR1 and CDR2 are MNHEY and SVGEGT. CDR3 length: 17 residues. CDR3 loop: CASSSVPRTSGRNEQFF.

The CDR3 loop is CASRRRGGTINEQFF. J is TRBJ2-1 and V is TRBV7-8; as DNA is missing, the TRBD1 call by TCRdb cannot be tested. Per germline, CDR1 SGHVS and CDR2 FQNEAQ. The CDR3 covers 15 residues.

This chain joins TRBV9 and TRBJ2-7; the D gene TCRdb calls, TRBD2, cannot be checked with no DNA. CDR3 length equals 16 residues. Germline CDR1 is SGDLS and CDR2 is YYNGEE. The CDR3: CASSDPHSGRGPEQYF.

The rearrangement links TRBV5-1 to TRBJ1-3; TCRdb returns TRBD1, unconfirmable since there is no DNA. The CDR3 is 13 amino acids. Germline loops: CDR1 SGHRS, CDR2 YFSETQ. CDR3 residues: CASSLAAGDTIYF.

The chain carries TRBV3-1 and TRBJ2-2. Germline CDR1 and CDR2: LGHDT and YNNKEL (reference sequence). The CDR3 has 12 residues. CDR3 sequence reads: CASVGHLGELFF.

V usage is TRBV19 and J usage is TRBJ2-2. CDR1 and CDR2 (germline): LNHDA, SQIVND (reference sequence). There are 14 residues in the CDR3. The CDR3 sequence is CASSKRSNTGELFF.

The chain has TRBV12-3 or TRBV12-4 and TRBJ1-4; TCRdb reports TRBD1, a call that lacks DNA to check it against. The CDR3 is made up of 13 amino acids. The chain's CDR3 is CASNRQGTEKLFF.

The CDR3 sequence: CAIPGTGADTGELFF. V usage is TRBV10-3 and J usage is TRBJ2-2; the D call from TCRdb, TRBD1, cannot be confirmed without DNA. The CDR3 totals 15 residues. Germline values: CDR1 ENHRY, CDR2 SYGVKD.

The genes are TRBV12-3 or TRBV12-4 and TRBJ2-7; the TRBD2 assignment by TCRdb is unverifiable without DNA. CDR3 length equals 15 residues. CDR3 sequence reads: CASSNLAGDAYEQYF.